This TCR beta chain is drawn from a study of blood T cells in healthy people across ages. Looking at the study overall: Capture via template switching afforded approximately one barcoded beta molecule per two T cells.

The donors, healthy Caucasians from Russia, were aged roughly 6 to 90. Researchers collected about 10 milliliters of peripheral blood from every single donor. Then a second PCR, running roughly 7 to 12 cycles, was carried out with a sample-barcoded 5' primer and a J-beta primer mix. TCRdb called the 5' RACE reads again in MiXCR, with one record for every CDR3 protein. Among approximately 730,000 distinct CDR3 sequences listed, approximately 55% were seen once. Germline V CDR1 and CDR2: MNHEY, SVGAGI. The CDR3 runs 14 residues. V was clipped by 2 bases and J by 2 bases; unmatched bases: 3. This clonotype showed up just a few times.

What was sequenced was blood. The receptor was isolated from a man older than 75 in good health. The chain joins TRBV6-5 to TRBJ2-7, with 7 bases identical to TRBD1. The CDR3 bases are TGTGCCAGCAGTTACACAGACAGGGCCTACGAGCAGTACTTC. Translating it yields CASSYTDRAYEQYF.